What follows is one T cell receptor beta chain and its context. The sample is drawn from a study of blood T cell repertoires in COVID-19. Study overall: Samples representing acute and convalescent COVID-19 were sourced from the United States, Italy and Spain. T cells, B-cell-depleted T cells, or PBMCs supplied cDNA or gDNA.

CDR1 and CDR2 (germline): SGHKS, YYEKEE (reference sequence). Trimming left V 1 base short and J 7 bases short, with 11 bases between. The CDR3 totals 14 residues. In the authors' methods: Researchers report that nucleated cell counts were estimated from reference gene primer amplification. Produced via immunoSEQ multiplex PCR; TCRdb's table is partial and in-frame only. From that table come the V and J calls and clone size; the DNA was used to work out D and trimming. This sample has some 450,000 clones, with around 90% found just once. Those enrolled in Seattle joined during active infection and were followed longitudinally afterward.

Input material: peripheral blood. The chain recombines TRBV5-5 with TRBJ1-4; unclear D gene. The TCR originated in a young man with COVID-19, enrolled during active disease. Here the CDR3 reads CASSLIGSTEKLFF. The CDR3 DNA reads TGTGCCAGCAGCTTGATAGGGAGTACTGAAAAACTGTTTTTT.